Listed here are 22 T cell receptor beta chains from one sample, sequenced in a study of blood T cell repertoires in COVID-19. Here immunoSEQ multiplex PCR was the method, and the copy in TCRdb shows in-frame clones only, minus some. The sample holds about 440,000 clones, 70% to 90% seen once. Sequencing used PBMCs or T cells enriched from blood (not recorded which). These receptors all come from a woman between 18 and 29 years old with acute COVID-19.

This chain joins TRBV5-1 and TRBJ1-4; 8 nucleotides agree with TRBD1. Germline trimming cut 4 bases from V and 6 bases from J; bases unmatched to any gene: 8. CDR3 length: 15 residues. In germline, CDR1 is SGHRS, CDR2 YFSETQ. CDR3 amino acids: CASSTAGGGYEKLFF. DNA of the CDR3: TGCGCCAGCAGCACCGCAGGGGGCGGGTATGAAAAACTGTTTTTT.

V usage is TRBV14 and J usage is TRBJ1-4; maybe TRBD1 (6 bases). Germline CDR1 and CDR2: SGHDN and FVKESK. CDR3 size: 15 residues. The V and J ends lost 4 bases and 8 bases respectively, with 17 bases between them. CDR3 DNA: TGTGCCAGCAGCCTCCACAGGGCCGATCGGGAAAAACTGTTTTTT. It encodes CASSLHRADREKLFF.

For this clone: The same CDR3 also results from other DNA sequences found in this sample. The gene calls are TRBV6-5 and TRBJ2-7, with D possibly being TRBD1 (6 bases). There are 12 residues in the CDR3. Germline CDR1 and CDR2: MNHEY and SVGAGI. V was cut by 6 bases and J by 1 base, with 7 bases left in between. The CDR3 protein is CASRGTSYEQYF. The CDR3 coding sequence is TGTGCCAGCAGGGGGACATCCTACGAGCAGTACTTC.

This clone was seen more than once but under ten times. The chain employs TRBV9 and TRBJ2-5, with 10 bases lining up with TRBD2. V was clipped by 0 bases and J by 5 bases; unmatched bases: 13. Germline CDR1 SGDLS, CDR2 YYNGEE. CDR3 length equals 18 residues. The CDR3 DNA follows: TGTGCCAGCAGCGTAGGGAACTTACTAGCGGGGAAAATGGAGACCCAGTACTTC. It translates to CASSVGNLLAGKMETQYF.

The V gene is TRBV18, the J gene TRBJ1-5; TRBD1 aligns across 7 bases. Losses at the gene ends were 2 bases for V and 6 bases for J; bases not matched to a gene: 10. Germline V lookup: CDR1 KGHSH, CDR2 LQKENI. The CDR3 has 16 amino acids. CDR3 sequence: CASSPSGTATGQPQHF. Written as DNA, the CDR3 is TGTGCCAGCTCACCATCGGGGACAGCGACAGGTCAGCCCCAGCATTTT.

This chain uses TRBV3-1 (or the pseudogene TRBV3-2) with TRBJ1-2; TRBD1 matches at 9 bases. The germline CDR1 and CDR2 sequences are LGHDT and YNNKEL (reference sequence). The CDR3 extends over 13 amino acids. The trim removed 4 bases at V and 7 bases at J, leaving 4 bases unmatched. CDR3 protein: CASSPGTGLGYTF. The CDR3 nucleotides read TGTGCCAGCAGCCCCGGGACAGGGCTTGGCTACACCTTC.

The CDR3 is CASSQESRVVETQYF. CDR3 nucleotide sequence: TGCGCCAGCAGCCAAGAATCCAGGGTTGTTGAGACCCAGTACTTC. V is TRBV4-1 and J is TRBJ2-5, with D maybe TRBD1 (5 bases). V was shortened by 0 bases and J by 5 bases, with 13 bases between the two germline ends. Germline CDR1 and CDR2: MGHRA and YSYEKL. The CDR3 length is 15 residues.

The genes are TRBV6-1 and TRBJ1-1; D is ambiguous. The CDR3 contains 14 residues. Trimming removed 1 base from V and 3 bases from J, with 9 bases in between. CDR1 and CDR2 from the germline V gene are MNHNS and SASEGT. Here the CDR3 DNA reads TGTGCCAGCAGTGAAGAGGAGGAAGACACTGAAGCTTTCTTT. This sequence encodes CASSEEEEDTEAFF.

CDR3 in amino acids: CASSPTRQGKAFF. The CDR3, as DNA: TGTGCCAGCAGCCCCACCCGACAGGGGAAAGCTTTCTTT. The chain is built from TRBV3-1 (or the pseudogene TRBV3-2) and TRBJ1-1; TRBD1 agrees at 8 bases. The CDR3 loop spans 13 amino acids. The V gene's germline CDR1 is LGHDT and CDR2 YNNKEL (reference sequence). Trimming cost V 4 bases and J 9 bases; bases outside gene matches: 7.

As DNA, the CDR3 is TGTGCCAGCAGCGTCCCTAAGGGTGGACTAAGAGTGTCGAACACCGGGGAGCTGTTTTTT. Amino acids: CASSVPKGGLRVSNTGELFF. J is TRBJ2-2 and V is TRBV9; possible D gene TRBD2, 6 bases. Trimming took off 2 bases at V and 0 bases at J, with 23 bases between the two ends. Germline CDR1 reads SGDLS; CDR2 reads YYNGEE. This CDR3 has 20 residues.

The chain has TRBV18 and TRBJ1-2, with 7 bases that match TRBD1. Germline assignment: CDR1 KGHSH and CDR2 LQKENI. The CDR3 is 17 amino acids. J was trimmed by 1 base and V by 2 bases; bases with no gene match: 10. CDR3 loop: CASSPTGTGQNNYGYTF. In nucleotides, the CDR3 is TGTGCCAGCTCACCAACCGGCACGGGACAGAATAACTATGGCTACACCTTC.

V and J are TRBV5-4 and TRBJ1-1; weak D call: TRBD1 (5 bases). The CDR3 contains 14 residues. V shed 4 bases and J shed 3 bases, with 13 bases lying between them. Germline CDR1 reads SGHNT; CDR2 reads YYREEE (reference sequence). CDR3 DNA sequence: TGTGCCAGCAGCCCGCCCGGGGGTGACACTGAAGCTTTCTTT. Its protein product is CASSPPGGDTEAFF.

The V call is TRBV7-9, the J call TRBJ2-1; D is uncertain. The CDR3 runs 12 residues. Deletions cut 1 base from V and 7 bases from J, with 5 bases between. Germline-derived CDR1 and CDR2 are SEHNR and FQNEAQ (reference sequence). CDR3 sequence reads: CASSLVINEQFF. The CDR3 bases are TGTGCCAGCAGCTTAGTCATTAATGAGCAGTTCTTC.

The rearrangement joins TRBV11-1 to TRBJ1-5; weak D call: TRBD1 (5 bases). CDR1 SGHAT and CDR2 FQDESV come from the germline V gene (reference sequence). This CDR3 has 16 residues. The V and J ends lost 1 base and 4 bases respectively, with 14 bases between them. The CDR3 coding sequence is TGTGCCAGCAGCTTAGGGGTCAGACAGAAGAATCAGCCCCAGCATTTT. Translation: CASSLGVRQKNQPQHF.

The genes are TRBV28 and TRBJ2-1; a possible D gene is TRBD1 (6 bases). The CDR3 has 11 residues. Trimming removed 6 bases at V and 6 bases at J, with 6 bases between. Germline CDR1 reads MDHEN; CDR2 reads SYDVKM. The CDR3 reads CASRGANEQFF. The CDR3 DNA is TGTGCCAGCAGGGGGGCCAATGAGCAGTTCTTC.

This clone was detected only once. The rearrangement links TRBV2 to TRBJ1-1; TRBD1 might be the D (6 bases). Germline V gene sequence: CDR1 SNHLY, CDR2 FYNNEI. The CDR3 totals 13 residues. The ends were cut back, 8 bases at V and 5 bases at J, with 15 bases in the middle. In nucleotides, the CDR3 is TGTGCCAGCGTACCGGGGGGGGCGACTGAAGCTTTCTTT. Translating it yields CASVPGGATEAFF.

The chain employs TRBV24-1 and TRBJ1-4, with 7 bases lining up with TRBD1. CDR3 length equals 12 residues. Trimming removed 10 bases from V and 4 bases from J; junction bases left unmatched: 2. CDR1 is KGHDR, CDR2 SFDVKD, per germline. The CDR3 DNA sequence: TGTGCCACACAGGGGATTAATGAAAAACTGTTTTTT. This encodes CATQGINEKLFF.

The chain uses TRBV4-3 and TRBJ2-1, with D unclear. The germline gives CDR1 LGHNA, CDR2 YSLEER. The CDR3 runs to 15 residues. Trimming took off 0 bases at V and 6 bases at J, with 12 bases between the two ends. This CDR3 reads CASSQDETSFNEQFF. For the CDR3, the DNA is TGCGCCAGCAGCCAAGACGAGACTTCTTTCAATGAGCAGTTCTTC.

The chain has TRBV11-2 and TRBJ1-2; no clear D gene. The V gene lost 0 bases and the J gene lost 9 bases, with 8 bases spanning the gap. The CDR3 has 12 amino acids. Germline values: CDR1 SGHAT, CDR2 FQNNGV. The DNA for the CDR3 is TGTGCCAGCAGCTTAGAATACGGTAGCTACACCTTC. This codes for CASSLEYGSYTF.

The chain is built from TRBV6-5 and TRBJ1-2; TRBD1 matches 8 bases. Germline trimming cut 2 bases from V and 6 bases from J; bases unmatched to any gene: 8. The CDR3 totals 15 residues. Germline CDR1 and CDR2: MNHEY and SVGAGI. DNA of the CDR3: TGTGCCAGCAGTTACGCCCGGACAGGGCCGAATGGCTACACCTTC. This sequence encodes CASSYARTGPNGYTF.

On this clone: Mismatch with germline at one junction end may stem from a read error. The CDR3 DNA is TGTGCCAGCAGTCCCAACAACCTACGGACGGGATCCTCCTTC. This translates into CASSPNNLRTGSSF. The rearrangement uses TRBV27 and TRBJ1-2; D gene unclear. Per the germline V gene, CDR1 is MNHEY and CDR2 is SMNVEV (reference sequence). The CDR3 covers 14 residues.

This chain connects TRBV7-8 to TRBJ2-7, with a weak D call TRBD1 (5 bases). The CDR3 is 14 amino acids. Germline CDR1 is SGHVS and CDR2 is FQNEAQ. Trimming took 3 bases from V and 5 from J, leaving 14 bases between them. The CDR3 DNA is TGTGCCAGCAGCTTTAGGGGCGCAGGGAACGAGCAGTACTTC. This sequence encodes CASSFRGAGNEQYF.